Listed below are T cell receptor beta chains from one sample, sequenced in a study of T cell repertoires in cytomegalovirus infection. The antigens these receptors bind are not known. TCRdb reprocessed the reads via MiXCR and lists one record per CDR3 protein. The data contain tens of thousands of distinct CDR3 sequences, roughly 21% of them singletons. Sequenced material: CD8+ T cells from cultured PBMCs, taken from culture after CMV antigen stimulation. These receptors were taken from a human donor in good health (CMV status not recorded). Some clones in this sample may be carry-over from other donors' samples. CDR3s include the opening cysteine and the closing phenylalanine or tryptophan. The D gene is left open where the match is weak. Clone size is given for some rows only: seen once, a few or many times, or a class if the clone is expanded.

CDR3 protein	CDR3 DNA	clone size	J gene	V gene	D gene
CSASEGTGTFGGQPQHF	TGCAGTGCTAGCGAGGGGACAGGGACTTTCGGAGGACAGCCCCAGCATTTT	.	TRBJ1-5	TRBV20-1	TRBD1
CASSFIRFGETQYF	TGTGCCAGCAGCTTTATCCGGTTCGGGGAGACCCAGTACTTC	few	TRBJ2-5	TRBV7-9	.
CSARVSGWDGYTF	TGCAGTGCTAGAGTATCGGGCTGGGATGGCTACACCTTC	few	TRBJ1-2	TRBV20-1	.
CASRLPNTEAFF	TGTGCCAGCAGGCTCCCGAACACTGAAGCTTTCTTT	few	TRBJ1-1	TRBV12-3/TRBV12-4	.
CASSQFESTEAFF	TGTGCCAGCAGCCAGTTTGAAAGCACTGAAGCTTTCTTT	.	TRBJ1-1	TRBV7-2	.
CASSPKDRYTYEQYF	TGTGCCAGCAGCCCTAAGGACAGATACACCTACGAGCAGTACTTC	.	TRBJ2-7	TRBV7-9	.
CATGGGPLFF	TGTGCCACCGGCGGAGGACCCTTGTTTTTT	.	TRBJ1-4	TRBV7-6	.
CASSQEMADNSPLHF	TGCGCCAGCAGCCAAGAAATGGCCGATAATTCACCCCTCCACTTT	few	TRBJ1-6	TRBV4-3	.
CASSLDHESADTQYF	TGTGCCAGCAGCCTGGATCACGAGTCGGCAGATACGCAGTATTTT	few	TRBJ2-3	TRBV7-9	.
CASSQGGRESYEQYF	TGCGCCAGCAGCCAAGGGGGAAGAGAGAGTTACGAGCAGTACTTC	.	TRBJ2-7	TRBV4-1	.
CASSRLEEQYF	TGTGCCAGCAGCCGACTGGAGGAGCAGTACTTC	.	TRBJ2-7	TRBV6-5	.
CATARQGFNIQYF	TGTGCCACAGCTCGACAGGGATTTAACATTCAGTACTTC	.	TRBJ2-4	TRBV28	TRBD1
CASSGRGADNSPLHF	TGTGCCAGCAGTGGCAGGGGGGCAGATAATTCACCCCTCCACTTT	.	TRBJ1-6	TRBV9	TRBD1
CSVEDPTRVETQYF	TGCAGCGTTGAAGATCCCACTAGAGTAGAGACCCAGTACTTC	.	TRBJ2-5	TRBV29-1	.
CASSSGDSPLHF	TGTGCCAGCAGCTCAGGGGATTCACCCCTCCACTTT	.	TRBJ1-6	TRBV7-9	.
CASSVQREGRDTQYF	TGTGCCAGCAGCGTCCAGCGGGAGGGCCGGGATACGCAGTATTTT	few	TRBJ2-3	TRBV7-2	TRBD2
CASSQIQGAADTQYF	TGCGCCAGCAGCCAGATACAGGGGGCTGCAGATACGCAGTATTTT	.	TRBJ2-3	TRBV4-1	TRBD1
CASSQERRGYNNEQFF	TGCGCCAGCAGCCAAGAAAGGCGGGGTTATAACAATGAGCAGTTCTTC	.	TRBJ2-1	TRBV4-3	.
CASSEGGTGNTIYF	TGTGCCAGCAGTGAGGGAGGGACCGGAAACACCATATATTTT	.	TRBJ1-3	TRBV12-3/TRBV12-4	.
CASSRQGALIYGYTF	TGTGCCAGCAGTAGACAGGGGGCGTTGATCTATGGCTACACCTTC	.	TRBJ1-2	TRBV27	TRBD1
CASSIDGNQPQHF	TGTGCCAGTAGTATTGATGGCAATCAGCCCCAGCATTTT	few	TRBJ1-5	TRBV19	.
CASSQVPGETYEQYF	TGCGCCAGCAGCCAAGTCCCGGGGGAAACCTACGAGCAGTACTTC	.	TRBJ2-7	TRBV4-1	.
CASSLVGTGGPTNEKLFF	TGTGCCAGCAGCTTAGTCGGGACAGGGGGCCCAACTAATGAAAAACTGTTTTTT	.	TRBJ1-4	TRBV11-2	TRBD1
CASSSDRKREAFF	TGTGCCAGCAGCTCGGACAGGAAGCGCGAAGCTTTCTTT	.	TRBJ1-1	TRBV7-9	TRBD1
CASSPGEIIGETQYF	TGTGCCAGCAGCCCGGGGGAGATCATCGGTGAGACCCAGTACTTC	.	TRBJ2-5	TRBV27	.
CASSLVGRGGRNEQFF	TGTGCCAGCAGCTTAGTAGGGCGGGGGGGCCGCAATGAGCAGTTCTTC	.	TRBJ2-1	TRBV7-9	TRBD2
CASSLQGASYGYTF	TGTGCCAGCAGCTTACAAGGGGCAAGCTATGGCTACACCTTC	few	TRBJ1-2	TRBV7-9	.
CASTLQWVGDHNEQFF	TGTGCCAGCACCCTCCAATGGGTTGGGGACCACAATGAGCAGTTCTTC	few	TRBJ2-1	TRBV12-3/TRBV12-4	.
CASSLGISNEQFF	TGTGCCAGCAGCCTAGGGATATCCAATGAGCAGTTCTTC	.	TRBJ2-1	TRBV7-3	.
CASSRALGTEAFF	TGTGCCAGCAGCCGAGCCTTGGGTACTGAAGCTTTCTTT	few	TRBJ1-1	TRBV7-6	.
CASSHRGGNTGELFF	TGTGCCAGCAGTCACCGCGGGGGAAACACCGGGGAGCTGTTTTTT	few	TRBJ2-2	TRBV12-3/TRBV12-4	TRBD2
CASSLGDIKSEAFF	TGTGCCAGCAGCTTAGGCGACATTAAGTCTGAAGCTTTCTTT	.	TRBJ1-1	TRBV7-2	.
CASSLLWGDIQYF	TGTGCCAGCAGCCTCCTCTGGGGTGACATTCAGTACTTC	many	TRBJ2-4	TRBV7-8	.
CASSYDSLGTGELFF	TGTGCCAGCAGTTACGACAGTCTGGGCACCGGGGAGCTGTTTTTT	.	TRBJ2-2	TRBV7-9	.
CASSGTGYTGELFF	TGTGCCAGCTCCGGGACAGGGTACACCGGGGAGCTGTTTTTT	.	TRBJ2-2	TRBV7-3	TRBD1
CASSWGTVMNTEAFF	TGTGCCAGCAGCTGGGGGACAGTAATGAACACTGAAGCTTTCTTT	.	TRBJ1-1	TRBV5-6	TRBD1
CASSLLAYEQFF	TGTGCCAGCAGCCTTCTAGCGTATGAGCAGTTCTTC	few	TRBJ2-1	TRBV7-9	.
CASTLGGRYGYTF	TGCGCCAGCACCCTCGGGGGGAGATATGGCTACACCTTC	.	TRBJ1-2	TRBV5-1	.
CASSQAPGQRDANYGYTF	TGCGCCAGCAGCCAAGCTCCGGGACAGAGAGATGCTAACTATGGCTACACCTTC	many	TRBJ1-2	TRBV4-1	TRBD1
CASSLYLAGENTEAFF	TGTGCCAGCAGCTTATACCTAGCAGGGGAGAACACTGAAGCTTTCTTT	few	TRBJ1-1	TRBV7-2	.
CASSTPDERGNIQYF	TGTGCCAGCAGTACCCCGGACGAGAGGGGGAACATTCAGTACTTC	few	TRBJ2-4	TRBV6-2/TRBV6-3	.
CASAGSGRATQYF	TGTGCCAGTGCCGGGAGTGGGCGAGCGACCCAGTACTTC	.	TRBJ2-5	TRBV11-2	.
CASSSYGTAKNIQYF	TGTGCCAGCAGCTCGTACGGGACAGCCAAAAACATTCAGTACTTC	.	TRBJ2-4	TRBV7-4	.
CASSLAGQATNYGYTF	TGTGCCAGCAGCTTAGCGGGGCAGGCGACTAACTATGGCTACACCTTC	.	TRBJ1-2	TRBV7-8	.
CASSFWQGGNEQFF	TGTGCCAGCAGCTTTTGGCAGGGAGGAAATGAGCAGTTCTTC	few	TRBJ2-1	TRBV7-2	.
CASSQGSSTDTQYF	TGCGCCAGCAGCCAAGGTTCCAGCACAGATACGCAGTATTTT	.	TRBJ2-3	TRBV4-3	.
CASSSSHEQYF	TGTGCCAGCAGCTCCTCTCACGAGCAGTACTTC	few	TRBJ2-7	TRBV7-9	.
CASSQLTGSSYNSPLHF	TGCGCCAGCAGCCAACTAACAGGGAGCTCCTATAATTCACCCCTCCACTTT	.	TRBJ1-6	TRBV4-1	.
CSARSYWDRGKSFDEQFF	TGCAGTGCTAGATCCTACTGGGACAGGGGGAAGAGTTTCGATGAGCAGTTCTTC	many	TRBJ2-1	TRBV20-1	TRBD1
CASSAPQDRNTIYF	TGTGCCAGCAGCGCACCTCAAGACCGGAACACCATATATTTT	few	TRBJ1-3	TRBV7-6	.